The 11 T cell receptor beta chains below all came from one sample that was sequenced in a study of early T cells in non-severe SARS-CoV-2 infection. TCRdb recomputed calls from the 5' RACE reads with MiXCR, one row per CDR3 protein. The table has around 33,000 distinct CDR3 sequences, 5.5% to 6.5% seen once; the top ten hold 7.6%. The sequenced sample consisted of whole blood. The origin of the receptors is an adult who was a healthcare worker with PCR-confirmed SARS-CoV-2 infection or an uninfected control (not recorded which).

The chain employs TRBV30 and TRBJ2-7, with D perhaps matching TRBD1 (5 bases). Deletions cut 3 bases from V and 4 bases from J, with 7 bases between. CDR1 GTSNPN and CDR2 SVGIG come from the germline V gene (reference sequence). The length of the CDR3 is 11 residues. The CDR3 DNA reads as TGTGCCTGGAGGGACAAATACGAGCAGTACTTC. This sequence encodes CAWRDKYEQYF.

V and J are TRBV6-2 or TRBV6-3 and TRBJ1-2; 10 bases fit TRBD1. The germline CDR1 and CDR2 sequences are MNHEY and SVGEGT. The CDR3 totals 14 residues. V lost 4 bases, J lost 7 bases, and 6 bases stayed unmatched. The CDR3 DNA reads as TGTGCCAGCAGTTCCCCCGGGACAGGGGTTGGCTACACCTTC. It is translated as CASSSPGTGVGYTF.

This clonotype was seen many times. The chain uses TRBV29-1 and TRBJ1-4; 9 positions agree with TRBD1. Germline loops: CDR1 SQVTM, CDR2 ANQGSEA. This CDR3 is built from 13 residues. Germline trimming cut 7 bases from V and 4 bases from J; bases unmatched to any gene: 4. This CDR3 reads CSAQGQGNEKLFF. The DNA of the CDR3 is TGCAGCGCCCAGGGACAGGGTAATGAAAAACTGTTTTTT. The full variable domain, with the rest looked up from reference TRBV29-1 and TRBJ1-4, is SAVISQKPSRDICQRGTSLTIQCQVDSQVTMMFWYRQQPGQSLTLIATANQGSEATYESGFVIDKFPISRPNLTFSTLTVSNMSPEDSSIYLCSAQGQGNEKLFFGSGTQLSVL.

There are many counts of this clonotype. The chain has TRBV9 and TRBJ2-2, with D hard to call. This CDR3 spans 13 amino acids. V lost 4 bases and J lost 7, with 11 bases in between. CDR1 SGDLS and CDR2 YYNGEE come from the germline V gene. CDR3 region: CASSSYKVGELFF. In nucleotides, the CDR3 is TGTGCCAGCAGCTCTTATAAGGTCGGGGAGCTGTTTTTT.

This chain links TRBV30 with TRBJ1-2; the D gene is possibly TRBD1 (6 bases). Germline CDR1 is GTSNPN and CDR2 is SVGIG (reference sequence). The germline V and J ends were trimmed by 2 bases and 4 bases, with 8 bases remaining between them. CDR3 size: 12 residues. The CDR3 bases are TGTGCCTGGAGTTCAGGGGCCTATGGCTACACCTTC. It specifies CAWSSGAYGYTF.

As to this clonotype: This CDR3 is missing its conserved last phenylalanine or tryptophan, likely due to a read error. The DNA is left out, because the CDR3 cannot be placed on it with certainty; the CDR3 is given as TCRdb lists it. The V gene is TRBV24-1, the J gene TRBJ1-1; the table's D call TRBD1 went unverified against the DNA. With termini counted, the CDR3 has 11 amino acids. Per the germline V gene, CDR1 is KGHDR and CDR2 is SFDVKD. CDR3 sequence: CATSDWKGQVQ.

This clonotype was detected many times. This rearrangement joins TRBV3-1 to TRBJ2-5; D may be TRBD2 (5 bases). From germline, CDR1 is LGHDT and CDR2 YNNKEL (reference sequence). CDR3 length: 14 amino acids. With 4 bases removed from V and 6 bases from J, the gap between germline ends came to 15 bases. This CDR3 reads CASSPHSGLQTQYF. The CDR3 DNA is TGTGCCAGCAGCCCCCATTCGGGGTTGCAGACCCAGTACTTC.

This clonotype was picked up a small number of times. The J gene is TRBJ2-4, the V gene TRBV18, with 8 positions matching TRBD1. The germline V gene has CDR1 KGHSH and CDR2 LQKENI. After removal of 3 bases from V and 7 bases from J, the junction contained 2 bases not matched to a gene. The CDR3 runs to 13 residues. The CDR3 nucleotides are TGTGCCAGCTCACCGGGACAGGTTAACATTCAGTACTTC. It translates to CASSPGQVNIQYF.

Ten or more counts support this clonotype. The chain links TRBV6-4 to TRBJ2-6; no reliable D call. In germline, CDR1 is MRHNA, CDR2 SNTAGT. The CDR3 is 16 residues long. V was trimmed by 0 bases and J by 4 bases, leaving 10 bases between them. The CDR3 sequence is CASSDSSLGGANVLTF. In nucleotides, the CDR3 is TGTGCCAGCAGTGACTCGAGTCTAGGAGGGGCCAACGTCCTGACTTTC.

This clonotype was seen only a few times. The CDR3 nucleotides are TGTGCCAGCAGCCAAGTTGAGGGGGTGGGACATACGCAGTATTTT. Translated: CASSQVEGVGHTQYF. The rearrangement links TRBV4-2 to TRBJ2-3, with TRBD1 as a possible D gene (6 bases). The V gene lost 1 base and the J gene lost 7 bases, with 15 bases spanning the gap. Germline CDR1 is LGHNA and CDR2 is YNFKEQ. This CDR3 comprises 15 residues.

This clonotype was counted a few times. The chain is built from TRBV11-2 and TRBJ2-7; perhaps TRBD2 as D (5 bases). V lost 11 bases and J lost 0, with 11 bases in between. The CDR3 length is 12 residues. CDR1 SGHAT and CDR2 FQNNGV come from the germline V gene. This CDR3 reads CAAGEGSYEQYF. In nucleotides, the CDR3 is TGTGCCGCCGGAGAGGGCTCCTACGAGCAGTACTTC.